This entry concerns a single T cell receptor (beta chain). The CDR3 totals 13 residues. Trimming removed 2 bases from V and 3 bases from J, with 5 bases in between. CDR1 MNHEY and CDR2 SVGAGI come from the germline V gene. This sample was included in a study of blood T cell repertoires in COVID-19. About the study: Samples taken during acute and convalescent COVID-19 were collected in the United States, Italy and Spain.

Assay: immunoSEQ multiplex PCR; the TCRdb copy retains only in-frame clones and omits some. The data contain about 69,000 clones, roughly 80% of them singletons. Sequences were obtained from peripheral blood. This receptor was taken from a man aged 55-75 years with acute or convalescent COVID-19. The chain has TRBV6-5 and TRBJ1-5, with D unresolved. CDR3 protein: CASSYSNNQPQHF. The CDR3 DNA is TGTGCCAGCAGTTACAGCAACAATCAGCCCCAGCATTTT.